The source of this T cell receptor beta chain is a study of CD8+ T cells in alopecia areata. V was pared by 1 base and J by 10 bases, with 10 bases between. Germline lookup yields CDR1 MNHNS and CDR2 SASEGT. This CDR3 spans 12 amino acids. cDNA serving as the sequencing template came from extracted, reverse transcribed RNA. TCRdb keeps only in-frame clones here, not all; method: immunoSEQ multiplex PCR. There are about 4,400 clones in the sample; roughly 60% occur only once, and more than 9.5% lies in the top ten. Indicated treatment: oral pan-JAK inhibitor, 5-10 mg twice daily. Peripheral blood samples and lesional scalp punch biopsies were obtained from alopecia areata patients.

The chain links TRBV6-1 to TRBJ1-1; D is uncertain. The source is a human donor with alopecia areata. Sequences were derived from skin, sampled at week 4, from a patient treated with tofacitinib. CDR3 bases: TGTGCCAGCAGTGAAGGGATGTTCGGAGCTTTCTTT. The encoded protein is CASSEGMFGAFF.